The 5 T cell receptor beta chains below come from one sample, sequenced in a study of shared clonotypes between healthy human individuals. Selected positively for CCR7 and CD45RO-negative, naive CD8 cells excluded terminally differentiated effector memory CD45RA+ cells. Profiled with immunoSEQ multiplex PCR; TCRdb holds only in-frame clones, not every one. The sample consists of 2 million to 2.5 million clones, roughly 91% of them appearing once. Sample: naive CD8+ T cells from PBMCs. These receptors were obtained from a man between 18 and 29 years old in good health. Some clones in this sample may be carry-over from other donors' samples.

The V and J genes are TRBV19 and TRBJ1-1; possibly TRBD1 for D (6 bases). The CDR3 loop spans 15 amino acids. Per germline, CDR1 LNHDA and CDR2 SQIVND (reference sequence). The V end was cut by 5 bases, the J end by 1 base, with 14 bases between. CDR3 DNA sequence: TGTGCCAGTAGTGGACGGACAGTGGGGAACACTGAAGCTTTCTTT. It translates to CASSGRTVGNTEAFF. The whole variable domain, filled in from reference TRBV19 and TRBJ1-1, reads DGGITQSPKYLFRKEGQNVTLSCEQNLNHDAMYWYRQDPGQGLRLIYYSQIVNDFQKGDIAEGYSVSREKKESFPLTVTSAQKNPTAFYLCASSGRTVGNTEAFFGQGTRLTVV.

The chain has TRBV7-3 and TRBJ2-7; no reliable D call. V gave up 1 base and J gave up 7 bases, with 11 bases separating them. From germline, CDR1 is SGHTA and CDR2 FQGTGA. This CDR3 is 13 amino acids long. The CDR3: CASSLMAQDEQYF. CDR3 bases: TGTGCCAGCAGCTTAATGGCTCAAGATGAGCAGTACTTC.

The table lists this clone with a count of one. Written as DNA, the CDR3 is TGTGCCAGCTCCAGGACAGGGACCAATCAGCCCCAGCATTTT. Translation gives CASSRTGTNQPQHF. This rearrangement joins TRBV9 to TRBJ1-5, with 8 nucleotides matching TRBD1. The germline gives CDR1 SGDLS, CDR2 YYNGEE. Losses at the gene ends were 7 bases for V and 3 bases for J; bases not matched to a gene: 6. The CDR3 sequence is 14 residues long.

The rearrangement joins TRBV29-1 to TRBJ2-7; possible D gene TRBD2, 5 bases. V lost 0 bases and J 4 bases, leaving 13 bases between the germline ends. This CDR3 is built from 14 residues. Looked up from germline, CDR1 is SQVTM and CDR2 is ANQGSEA. The chain's CDR3 is CSVEDPDSPYEQYF. The CDR3 DNA reads as TGCAGCGTTGAAGATCCGGACTCTCCTTACGAGCAGTACTTC.

The chain links TRBV18 to TRBJ2-1, with TRBD1 as a possible D gene (6 bases). Deletions cut 3 bases from V and 3 bases from J, with 18 bases between. The CDR3 covers 17 residues. The germline CDR1 and CDR2 sequences are KGHSH and LQKENI. CDR3 DNA: TGTGCCAGCTCACCTTTTGGACAGAGAGAAGTCTACAATGAGCAGTTCTTC. This translates into CASSPFGQREVYNEQFF. Based on the CDR3 plus reference TRBV18 and TRBJ2-1, the full variable domain is NAGVMQNPRHLVRRRGQEARLRCSPMKGHSHVYWYRQLPEEGLKFMVYLQKENIIDESGMPKERFSAEFPKEGPSILRIQQVVRGDSAAYFCASSPFGQREVYNEQFFGPGTRLTVL.